This T cell receptor (beta chain) was identified in a study of read filtering for tumor transcriptome and immune sequencing. Study-wide context: DNase treatment preceded whole-transcriptome library preparation.

This clonotype has a count of ten or more. This library used roughly 430 ng RNA and molecular barcoded adaptors spanning alpha/delta and beta/gamma chains. Using its own MiXCR run on the reads, TCRdb lists one record per CDR3 protein. The sample lists 65,000 or so distinct CDR3 sequences; less than 20% were seen once. Looked up from germline, CDR1 is SGHRS and CDR2 is YFSETQ. V shed 6 bases and J 2 bases; nucleotides not matched to a gene: 5. CDR3 length: 13 residues. This TCR came from a donor at least 40 years old with multiple myeloma. J is TRBJ2-7 and V is TRBV5-1; 7 nucleotides agree with TRBD1. The sample taken for sequencing was a population of CD138-negative cells sorted from bone marrow. CDR3 sequence (DNA): TGCGCCAGCACTCGACAGGGAACCTACGAGCAGTACTTC. Translating gives CASTRQGTYEQYF.